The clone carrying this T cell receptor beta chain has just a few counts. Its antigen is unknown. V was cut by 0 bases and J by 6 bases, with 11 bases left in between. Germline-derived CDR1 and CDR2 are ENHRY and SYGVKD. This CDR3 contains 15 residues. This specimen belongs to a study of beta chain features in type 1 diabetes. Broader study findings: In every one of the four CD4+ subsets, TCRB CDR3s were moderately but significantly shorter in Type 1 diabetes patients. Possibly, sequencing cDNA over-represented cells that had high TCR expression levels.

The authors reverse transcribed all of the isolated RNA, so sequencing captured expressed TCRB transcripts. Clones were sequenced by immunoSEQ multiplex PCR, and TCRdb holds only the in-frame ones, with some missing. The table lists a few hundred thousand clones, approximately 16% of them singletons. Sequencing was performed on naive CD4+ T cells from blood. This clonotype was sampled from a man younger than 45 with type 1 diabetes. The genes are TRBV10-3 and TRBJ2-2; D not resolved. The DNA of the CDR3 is TGTGCCATCAGTGAGTCGTCAGGAACCGCCGGGGAGCTGTTTTTT. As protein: CAISESSGTAGELFF.